This TCR beta chain was identified during a study of STAT5B mutations in CD4+ large granular lymphocyte leukemia. Trimming removed 1 base from V and 5 bases from J, with 11 bases in between. Germline V gene data show CDR1 as LNHDA and CDR2 as SQIVND (reference sequence). The CDR3 is 15 amino acids. Overall study findings and caveats: Compared with healthy controls (2/35), patient top clones favored TRBV06 (8/27).

TCRdb's table, derived via immunoSEQ multiplex PCR, lists solely in-frame clones and lacks some. The repertoire holds some 40,000 clones, with approximately 84% as singletons. Details on this clone: Its specificity is not known.

The material sequenced was CD4+ T cells from blood buffy coats. This chain joins TRBV19 and TRBJ1-4; D is ambiguous. This clonotype was obtained from a human donor in good health. The CDR3 nucleotides read TGTGCCAGTAGTATAGGGCAGGTCCCGAATGAAAAACTGTTTTTT. Amino acid sequence: CASSIGQVPNEKLFF.